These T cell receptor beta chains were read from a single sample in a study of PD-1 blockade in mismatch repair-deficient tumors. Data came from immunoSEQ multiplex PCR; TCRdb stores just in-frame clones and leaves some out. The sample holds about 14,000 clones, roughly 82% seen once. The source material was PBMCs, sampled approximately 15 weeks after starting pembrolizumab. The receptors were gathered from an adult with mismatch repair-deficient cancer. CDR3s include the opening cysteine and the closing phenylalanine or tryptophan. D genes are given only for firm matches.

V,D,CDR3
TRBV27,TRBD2,CASIGFGGRPDTQYF
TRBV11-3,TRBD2,CASSLVGGSHTGELFF
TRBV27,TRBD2,CASSLAGGGGEQYF
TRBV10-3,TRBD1,CAYRGDTTYEQYF
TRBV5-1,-,CASSSRTVTNTEAFF
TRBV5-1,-,CASSLDGGWNEQFF
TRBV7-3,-,CASSLILARGNNEQFF
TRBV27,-,CASRTTVGVKEKLFF
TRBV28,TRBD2,CASSPLGLAGAPGTDTQYF
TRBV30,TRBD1,CAWSTTGGGSYEQYF
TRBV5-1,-,CASSLVPGFSYNEQFF
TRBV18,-,CASSLTGISYEQYF
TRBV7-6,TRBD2,CASSLRLASREQFF
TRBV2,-,CASSEEGGVWKTQYF
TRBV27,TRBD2,CASTRTSGVNEQFF
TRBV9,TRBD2,CASSAHGGAGGVYEQYF
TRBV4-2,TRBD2,CASSQDLGLASYEQYF
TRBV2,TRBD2,CASSEGGGTQYF
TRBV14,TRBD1,CASSQTRQGGYGYTF
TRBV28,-,CASSLTGNTGELFF
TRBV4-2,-,CASRRLEAGELFF
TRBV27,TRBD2,CASSPRTSGYNEQFF
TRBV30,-,CAWSGTDRLNYGYTF
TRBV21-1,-,CASSKLDELGKTFSYEQYF
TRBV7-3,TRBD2,CASSLSAGGGETQYF
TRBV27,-,CASSLAGSYNEQFF
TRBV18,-,CASSRAGVSDYGYTF
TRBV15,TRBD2,CATSRDWASGSSYEQYF
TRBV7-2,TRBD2,CASSGGTSRDNEQFF
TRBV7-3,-,CASSSDRGNTIYF